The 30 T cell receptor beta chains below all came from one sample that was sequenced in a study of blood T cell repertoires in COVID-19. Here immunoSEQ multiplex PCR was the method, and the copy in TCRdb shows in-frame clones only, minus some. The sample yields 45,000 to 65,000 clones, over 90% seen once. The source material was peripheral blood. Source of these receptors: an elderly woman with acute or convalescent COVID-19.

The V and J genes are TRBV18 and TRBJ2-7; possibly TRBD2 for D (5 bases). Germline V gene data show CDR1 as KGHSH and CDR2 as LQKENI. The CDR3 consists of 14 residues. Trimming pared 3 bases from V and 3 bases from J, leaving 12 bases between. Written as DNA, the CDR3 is TGTGCCAGCTCACCTTACGGGGAATACTACGAGCAGTACTTC. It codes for CASSPYGEYYEQYF. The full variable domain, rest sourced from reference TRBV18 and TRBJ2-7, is NAGVMQNPRHLVRRRGQEARLRCSPMKGHSHVYWYRQLPEEGLKFMVYLQKENIIDESGMPKERFSAEFPKEGPSILRIQQVVRGDSAAYFCASSPYGEYYEQYFGPGTRLTVT.

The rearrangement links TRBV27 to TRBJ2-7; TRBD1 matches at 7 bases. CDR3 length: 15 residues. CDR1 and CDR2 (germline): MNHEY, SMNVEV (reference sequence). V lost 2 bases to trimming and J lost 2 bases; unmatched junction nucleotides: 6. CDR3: CASSLRTGYAYEQYF. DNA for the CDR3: TGTGCCAGCAGTTTACGGACAGGTTACGCCTACGAGCAGTACTTC.

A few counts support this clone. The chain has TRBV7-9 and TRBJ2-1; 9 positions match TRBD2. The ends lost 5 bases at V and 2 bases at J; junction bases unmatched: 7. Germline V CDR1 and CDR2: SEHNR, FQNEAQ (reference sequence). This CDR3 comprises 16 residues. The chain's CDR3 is CASSPFKREAYNEQFF. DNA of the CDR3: TGTGCCAGCAGCCCATTTAAGCGGGAGGCCTACAATGAGCAGTTCTTC.

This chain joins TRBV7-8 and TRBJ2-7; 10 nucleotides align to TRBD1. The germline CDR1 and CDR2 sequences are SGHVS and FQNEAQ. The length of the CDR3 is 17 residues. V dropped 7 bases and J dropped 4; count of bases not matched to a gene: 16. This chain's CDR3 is CASTTNAPGQGLYEQYF. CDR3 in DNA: TGTGCCAGCACAACCAACGCCCCGGGACAGGGGTTGTACGAGCAGTACTTC.

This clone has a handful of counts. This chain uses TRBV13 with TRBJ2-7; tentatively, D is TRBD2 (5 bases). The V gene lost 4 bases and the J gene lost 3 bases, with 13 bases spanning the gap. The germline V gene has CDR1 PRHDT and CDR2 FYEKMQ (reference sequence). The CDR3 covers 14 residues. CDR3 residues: CASSSFRENYEQYF. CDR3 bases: TGTGCCAGCAGCTCCTTCCGGGAAAACTACGAGCAGTACTTC. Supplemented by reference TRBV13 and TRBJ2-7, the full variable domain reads AAGVIQSPRHLIKEKRETATLKCYPIPRHDTVYWYQQGPGQDPQFLISFYEKMQSDKGSIPDRFSAQQFSDYHSELNMSSLELGDSALYFCASSSFRENYEQYFGPGTRLTVT.

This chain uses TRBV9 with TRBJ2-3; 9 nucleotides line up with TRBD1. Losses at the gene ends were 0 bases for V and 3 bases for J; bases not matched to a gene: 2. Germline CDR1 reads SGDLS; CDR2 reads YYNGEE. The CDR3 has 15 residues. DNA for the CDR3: TGTGCCAGCAGCGTAGGGACAGGGGTTACAGATACGCAGTATTTT. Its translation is CASSVGTGVTDTQYF.

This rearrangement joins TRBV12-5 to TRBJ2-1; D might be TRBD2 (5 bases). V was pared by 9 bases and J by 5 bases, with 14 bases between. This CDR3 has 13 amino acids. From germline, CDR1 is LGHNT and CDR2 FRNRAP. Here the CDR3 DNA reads TGTGCTAGCGCGAGGGCCTCGGACAATGAGCAGTTCTTC. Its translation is CASARASDNEQFF.

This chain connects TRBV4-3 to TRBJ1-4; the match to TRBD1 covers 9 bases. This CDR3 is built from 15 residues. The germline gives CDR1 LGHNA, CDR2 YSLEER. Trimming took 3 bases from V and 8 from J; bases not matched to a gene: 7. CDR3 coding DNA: TGCGCCAGCAGCCATAACAGGGGGCCGGGGGAAAAACTGTTTTTT. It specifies CASSHNRGPGEKLFF.

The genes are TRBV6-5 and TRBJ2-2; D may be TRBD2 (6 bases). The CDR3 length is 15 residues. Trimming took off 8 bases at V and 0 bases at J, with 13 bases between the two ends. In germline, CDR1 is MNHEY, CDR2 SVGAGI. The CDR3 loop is CASSLAGTNTGELFF. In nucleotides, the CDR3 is TGTGCCAGCTCCCTCGCGGGAACGAACACCGGGGAGCTGTTTTTT.

In nucleotides, the CDR3 is TGCGCCCCCAGCGACGGGGGGGGTGTCACTGGAAACACCATATATTTT. Translating it yields CAPSDGGGVTGNTIYF. This chain links TRBV5-1 with TRBJ1-3, with D perhaps matching TRBD1 (5 bases). The CDR3 is 16 residues long. In germline, CDR1 is SGHRS, CDR2 YFSETQ. V lost 10 bases and J 2 bases, leaving 22 bases between the germline ends.

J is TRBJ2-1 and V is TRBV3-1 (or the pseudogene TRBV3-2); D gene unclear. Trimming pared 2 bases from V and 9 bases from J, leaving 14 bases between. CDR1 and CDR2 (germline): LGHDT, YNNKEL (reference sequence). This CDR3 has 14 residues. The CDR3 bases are TGTGCCAGCAGCCAAACGAGCCCTGGTGGTGAGCAGTTCTTC. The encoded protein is CASSQTSPGGEQFF.

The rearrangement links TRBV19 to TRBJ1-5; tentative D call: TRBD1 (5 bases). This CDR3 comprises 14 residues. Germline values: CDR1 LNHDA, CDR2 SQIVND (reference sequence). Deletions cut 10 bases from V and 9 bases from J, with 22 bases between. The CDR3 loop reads CATDETGAGVPQHF. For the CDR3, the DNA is TGTGCCACTGACGAAACAGGCGCGGGAGTGCCCCAGCATTTT.

For the CDR3, the DNA is TGCGCCAGCAGCTTGGGACCTGGAGGGCGAGAGACCCAGTACTTC. Protein product: CASSLGPGGRETQYF. The chain uses TRBV5-1 and TRBJ2-5; D possibly corresponds to TRBD2 (6 bases). Trimming removed 0 bases from V and 4 bases from J, with 13 bases in between. The germline V gene encodes CDR1 SGHRS and CDR2 YFSETQ. This CDR3 contains 15 residues.

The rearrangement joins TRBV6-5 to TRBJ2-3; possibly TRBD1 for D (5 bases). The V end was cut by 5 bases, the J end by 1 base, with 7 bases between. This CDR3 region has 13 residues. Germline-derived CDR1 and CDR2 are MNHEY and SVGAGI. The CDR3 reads CASSQQGTDTQYF. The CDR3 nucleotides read TGTGCCAGCAGTCAACAGGGCACAGATACGCAGTATTTT.

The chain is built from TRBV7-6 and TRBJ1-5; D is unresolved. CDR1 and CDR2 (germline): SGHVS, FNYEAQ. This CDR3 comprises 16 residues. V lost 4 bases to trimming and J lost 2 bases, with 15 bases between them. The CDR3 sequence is CASSSEVGKGNQPQHF. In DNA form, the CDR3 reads TGTGCCAGCAGCTCCGAGGTTGGTAAGGGCAATCAGCCCCAGCATTTT.

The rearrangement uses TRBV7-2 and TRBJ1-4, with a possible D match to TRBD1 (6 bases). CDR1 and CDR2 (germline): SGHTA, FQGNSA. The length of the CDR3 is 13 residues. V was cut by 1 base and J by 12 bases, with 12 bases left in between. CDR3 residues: CASSLVRGSELFF. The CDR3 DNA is TGTGCCAGCAGCTTAGTCAGGGGTTCCGAACTGTTTTTT.

The CDR3: CASSPGQGAEKLFF. The CDR3, as DNA: TGTGCCAGCAGTCCCGGCCAGGGGGCGGAAAAACTGTTTTTT. The rearrangement uses TRBV2 and TRBJ1-4; TRBD1 agrees at 8 bases. Germline V gives CDR1 SNHLY, CDR2 FYNNEI. The CDR3 extends over 14 amino acids. V trimming: 5 bases; J trimming: 8 bases; junction bases outside the gene matches: 7.

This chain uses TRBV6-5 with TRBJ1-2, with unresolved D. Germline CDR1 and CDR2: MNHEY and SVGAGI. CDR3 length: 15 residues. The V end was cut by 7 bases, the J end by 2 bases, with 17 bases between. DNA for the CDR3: TGTGCCAGCACCCTTTTAAGTTCGGGGAACTATGGCTACACCTTC. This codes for CASTLLSSGNYGYTF.

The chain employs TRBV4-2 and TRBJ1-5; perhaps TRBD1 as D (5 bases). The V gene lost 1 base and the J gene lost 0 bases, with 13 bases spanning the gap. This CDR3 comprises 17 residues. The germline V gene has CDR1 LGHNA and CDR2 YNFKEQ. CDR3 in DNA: TGTGCCAGCAGCCAAGGGGCGACAGTGAATAGCAATCAGCCCCAGCATTTT. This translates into CASSQGATVNSNQPQHF.

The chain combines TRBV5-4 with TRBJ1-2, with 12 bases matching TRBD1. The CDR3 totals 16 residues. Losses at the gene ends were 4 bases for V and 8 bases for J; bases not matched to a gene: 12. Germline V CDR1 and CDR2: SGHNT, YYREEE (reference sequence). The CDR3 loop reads CASSQDGTGGAGGYTF. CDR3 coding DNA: TGTGCCAGCAGCCAGGACGGGACAGGGGGCGCGGGGGGCTACACCTTC.

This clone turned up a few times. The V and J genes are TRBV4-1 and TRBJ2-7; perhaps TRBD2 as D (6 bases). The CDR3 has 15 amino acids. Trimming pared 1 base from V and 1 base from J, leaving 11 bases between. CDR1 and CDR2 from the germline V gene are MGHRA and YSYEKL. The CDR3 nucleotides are TGCGCCAGCAGCCAAGGACTAGTGGGTTCCTACGAGCAGTACTTC. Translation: CASSQGLVGSYEQYF.

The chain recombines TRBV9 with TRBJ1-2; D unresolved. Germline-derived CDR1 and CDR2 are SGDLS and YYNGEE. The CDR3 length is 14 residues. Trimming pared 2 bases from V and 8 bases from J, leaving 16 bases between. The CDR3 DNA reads TGTGCCAGCAGCGTCCTGGGCCAAGCGGGCGGCTACACCTTC. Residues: CASSVLGQAGGYTF.

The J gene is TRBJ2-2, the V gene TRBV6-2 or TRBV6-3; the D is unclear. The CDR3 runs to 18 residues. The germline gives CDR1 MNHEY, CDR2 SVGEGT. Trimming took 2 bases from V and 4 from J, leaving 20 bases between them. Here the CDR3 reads CASSYAARRLGSTGELFF. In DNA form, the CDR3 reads TGTGCCAGCAGTTACGCCGCTAGAAGGTTGGGTTCCACCGGGGAGCTGTTTTTT.

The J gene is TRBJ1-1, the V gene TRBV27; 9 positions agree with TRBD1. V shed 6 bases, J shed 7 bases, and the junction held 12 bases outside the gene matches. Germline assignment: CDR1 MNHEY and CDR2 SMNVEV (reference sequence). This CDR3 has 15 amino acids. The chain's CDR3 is CASRTRTGAIGEAFF. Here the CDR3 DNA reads TGTGCCAGCAGGACCCGGACAGGGGCAATAGGTGAAGCTTTCTTT.

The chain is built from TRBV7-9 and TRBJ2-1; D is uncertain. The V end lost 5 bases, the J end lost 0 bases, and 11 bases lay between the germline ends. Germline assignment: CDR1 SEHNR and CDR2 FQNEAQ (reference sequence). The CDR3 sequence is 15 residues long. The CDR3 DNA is TGTGCCAGCAGCCCCGGCCGGAGCTCCTACAATGAGCAGTTCTTC. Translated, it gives CASSPGRSSYNEQFF.

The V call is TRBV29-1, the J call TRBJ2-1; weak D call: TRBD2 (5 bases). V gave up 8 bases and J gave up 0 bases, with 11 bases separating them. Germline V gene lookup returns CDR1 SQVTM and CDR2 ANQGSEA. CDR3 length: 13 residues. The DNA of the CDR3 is TGCAGCATAGGACTTGCCTCCTACAATGAGCAGTTCTTC. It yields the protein CSIGLASYNEQFF.

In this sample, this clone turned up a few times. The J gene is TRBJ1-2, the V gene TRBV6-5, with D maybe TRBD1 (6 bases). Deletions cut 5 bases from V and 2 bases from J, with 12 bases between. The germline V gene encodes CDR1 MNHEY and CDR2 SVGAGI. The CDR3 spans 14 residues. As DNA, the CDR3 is TGTGCCAGCAGTCCCGACAGGACCAACTATGGCTACACCTTC. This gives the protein CASSPDRTNYGYTF.

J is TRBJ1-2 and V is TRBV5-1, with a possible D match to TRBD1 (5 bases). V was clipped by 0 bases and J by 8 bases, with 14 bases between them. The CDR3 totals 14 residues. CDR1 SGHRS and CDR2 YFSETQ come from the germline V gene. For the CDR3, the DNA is TGCGCCAGCAGCTTGGGGACAACCCCGGGCGGCTACACCTTC. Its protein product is CASSLGTTPGGYTF.

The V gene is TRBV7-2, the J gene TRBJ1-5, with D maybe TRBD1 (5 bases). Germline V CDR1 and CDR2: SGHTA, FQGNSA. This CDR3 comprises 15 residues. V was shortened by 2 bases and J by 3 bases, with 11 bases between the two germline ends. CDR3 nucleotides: TGTGCCAGCAGCTTATTCCAGGGAAACAATCAGCCCCAGCATTTT. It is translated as CASSLFQGNNQPQHF.

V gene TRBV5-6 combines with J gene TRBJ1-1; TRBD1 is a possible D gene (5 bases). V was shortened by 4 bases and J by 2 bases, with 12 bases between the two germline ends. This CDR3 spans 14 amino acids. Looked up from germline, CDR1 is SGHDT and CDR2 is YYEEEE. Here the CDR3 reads CASSLRGINTEAFF. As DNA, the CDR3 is TGTGCCAGCAGCCTCCGGGGGATTAACACTGAAGCTTTCTTT.